This T cell receptor (beta chain) was sequenced in a study of T cell responses to AZD1222 COVID-19 vaccine. Overall study results and limits: At baseline, just a handful of AZD1222 recipients tested seropositive. Repertoires were collected only later (after the peak T cell response had occurred).

Sequencing used immunoSEQ multiplex PCR; TCRdb keeps in-frame clones, though not all of them. The data hold 200,000 or so clones, with over 80% observed a single time. The length of the CDR3 is 15 residues. V shed 7 bases and J 0 bases; nucleotides not matched to a gene: 4. Germline V gene lookup returns CDR1 SGHRS and CDR2 YFSETQ. To note about this clone: As yet, its antigen is unknown.

The genes are TRBV5-1 and TRBJ1-2, with 12 bases that match TRBD1. The specimen comprised peripheral blood, sampled on day 0 of MenACWY control vaccination. This TCR came from an adult in good health. CDR3 nucleotide sequence: TGCGCCAGCGGGACAGGGGGCTTAGCTAACTATGGCTACACCTTC. Amino acid sequence: CASGTGGLANYGYTF. Filled out from reference TRBV5-1 and TRBJ1-2, the complete variable domain reads KAGVTQTPRYLIKTRGQQVTLSCSPISGHRSVSWYQQTPGQGLQFLFEYFSETQRNKGNFPGRFSGRQFSNSRSEMNVSTLELGDSALYLCASGTGGLANYGYTFGSGTRLTVV.